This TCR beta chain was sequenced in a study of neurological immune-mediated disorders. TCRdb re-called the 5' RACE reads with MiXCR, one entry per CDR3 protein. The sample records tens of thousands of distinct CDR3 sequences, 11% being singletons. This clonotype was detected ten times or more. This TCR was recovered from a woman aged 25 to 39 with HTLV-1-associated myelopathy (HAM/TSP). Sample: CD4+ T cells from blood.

The CDR3 loop is CASSLGVPGRRGELFF. CDR3 nucleotide sequence: TGTGCCAGCAGCTTAGGTGTGCCAGGGCGGCGAGGGGAGCTGTTTTTT. The J gene is TRBJ2-2, the V gene TRBV11-2; a weak D match, TRBD1 (5 bases). CDR3 size: 16 residues. The V gene's germline CDR1 is SGHAT and CDR2 FQNNGV. The V gene lost 1 base and the J gene lost 8 bases, with 17 bases spanning the gap. The full variable domain, completed using reference TRBV11-2 and TRBJ2-2, is EAGVAQSPRYKIIEKRQSVAFWCNPISGHATLYWYQQILGQGPKLLIQFQNNGVVDDSQLPKDRFSAERLKGVDSTLKIQPAKLEDSAVYLCASSLGVPGRRGELFFGEGSRLTVL.